Listed below are T cell receptor beta chains from one sample, sequenced in a study of T cells in Graves' hyperthyroidism and ophthalmopathy. From the multiplex PCR reads, TCRdb called clonotypes with MiXCR, one entry per CDR3 protein. The sample carries 600,000 to 850,000 distinct CDR3 sequences, approximately 19% recorded once. Source material: blood. The receptor source for this set is a woman in her forties or fifties with Graves' hyperthyroidism that later progressed to Graves' ophthalmopathy. Both conserved end residues are part of each CDR3. The order of the fields is J gene, V gene, CDR3 protein.

TRBJ2-1,TRBV7-9,CASSLVLAGGPSYNEQFF
TRBJ2-5,TRBV7-9,CASSLRVGPGETQYF
TRBJ2-5,TRBV6-1,CASSEFAGGAGKETQYF
TRBJ1-4,TRBV6-5,CASSYSVQVGEKLFF
TRBJ2-7,TRBV27,CASTGGQGPNEQYF
TRBJ2-5,TRBV3-1,CASSQETSGGARETQYF
TRBJ1-1,TRBV30,CAWKASRNTEAFF
TRBJ1-3,TRBV6-2/TRBV6-3,CASRDSAGNTIYF
TRBJ1-5,TRBV7-9,CASSLAQGAQPQHF
TRBJ1-2,TRBV5-4,CASSLTEEHGYTF
TRBJ1-1,TRBV14,CASSLGRTYSTGTEAFF
TRBJ1-3,TRBV6-1,CASCQKGVAGNTIYF
TRBJ1-2,TRBV3-1,CASSQNEGVGYGYTF
TRBJ1-2,TRBV11-2,CASSLAAGGGYTF
TRBJ1-2,TRBV20-1,CSGQDDYGYTF
TRBJ1-2,TRBV27,CASSFGTDLYGYTF
TRBJ2-3,TRBV10-1,CASSEPGSGQGGTDTQYF
TRBJ2-7,TRBV10-2,CASKQGPSYEQYF
TRBJ2-2,TRBV11-2,CASSLETENTGELFF
TRBJ2-7,TRBV29-1,CSVEDLGQGAIEQYF
TRBJ2-5,TRBV3-1,CASSQLQGGQETQYF
TRBJ1-2,TRBV29-1,CSAEPGYPNYGYTF
TRBJ2-7,TRBV3-1,CASSQGAVSYEQYF
TRBJ2-5,TRBV3-1,CASSKGTNQETQYF
TRBJ2-7,TRBV20-1,CSAWGQPSLIYEQYF
TRBJ2-1,TRBV20-1,CSARDLGGRVGQGLYNEQFF